The 26 T cell receptor beta chains in this list originate from one sample, sequenced in a study of radiotherapy plus CTLA-4 blockade in lung cancer. Measured with immunoSEQ multiplex PCR; TCRdb has only the in-frame clones, and not every one. The sample shows some 80,000 clones, about 79% of them seen only once. Specimen: peripheral blood, collected from a patient treated with radiotherapy plus ipilimumab. These receptors were collected from a human donor with non-small cell lung cancer whose response to radiotherapy plus ipilimumab could not be evaluated. Some clones in this sample may be carry-over from other donors' samples.

This rearrangement joins TRBV7-8 to TRBJ2-5; TRBD1 might be the D (6 bases). Germline V gene sequence: CDR1 SGHVS, CDR2 FQNEAQ. The CDR3 is 14 residues long. Trimming shortened V by 2 bases and J by 5 bases, and 12 bases separated the two germline ends. The DNA for the CDR3 is TGTGCCAGCAGCTTATACCAGGGGATGGAGACCCAGTACTTC. It yields the protein CASSLYQGMETQYF.

This chain uses TRBV14 with TRBJ2-3; possibly TRBD1 for D (6 bases). The CDR3 runs 15 residues. V lost 4 bases and J lost 1, with 12 bases in between. Looked up from germline, CDR1 is SGHDN and CDR2 is FVKESK. This CDR3 reads CASSPRQVRTDTQYF. In DNA, the CDR3 is TGTGCCAGCAGCCCCCGACAGGTGCGCACAGATACGCAGTATTTT.

This chain joins TRBV7-2 and TRBJ2-3; D call uncertain. Trimming stripped 2 bases from V and 3 bases from J, with 6 bases between. The length of the CDR3 is 13 residues. The germline V gene encodes CDR1 SGHTA and CDR2 FQGNSA. For the CDR3, the DNA is TGTGCCAGCAGCTTAAAGAGGACAGATACGCAGTATTTT. Translating it yields CASSLKRTDTQYF.

This clone showed up just a few times. CDR3 region: CASSHVAGTAGNTIYF. The CDR3 DNA follows: TGCGCCAGCAGCCACGTGGCAGGAACCGCTGGAAACACCATATATTTT. The V and J genes are TRBV4-1 and TRBJ1-3; D is uncertain. Germline loops: CDR1 MGHRA, CDR2 YSYEKL. The ends were cut back, 3 bases at V and 2 bases at J, with 14 bases in the middle. The CDR3 is 16 amino acids.

The chain links TRBV6-1 to TRBJ1-2; the D is unclear. This CDR3 is built from 11 residues. V was pared by 6 bases and J by 8 bases, with 10 bases between. Germline lookup yields CDR1 MNHNS and CDR2 SASEGT. CDR3 amino acids: CASRSVDGYTF. CDR3 DNA sequence: TGTGCCAGCAGAAGCGTCGACGGCTACACCTTC.

The rearrangement links TRBV29-1 to TRBJ2-5; D might be TRBD1 (6 bases). The CDR3 contains 13 residues. Trimming left V 6 bases short and J 4 bases short, with 15 bases between. CDR1 is SQVTM, CDR2 ANQGSEA, per germline. DNA of the CDR3: TGCAGCGTAGGCAGGGGCCTGGGAGAGACCCAGTACTTC. Translation gives CSVGRGLGETQYF.

The chain is built from TRBV6-5 and TRBJ1-4; D ambiguous. Germline assignment: CDR1 MNHEY and CDR2 SVGAGI. Trimming cost V 0 bases and J 1 base, with 9 bases left between them. The CDR3 length is 16 residues. The CDR3 reads CASSYSTPGTNEKLFF. The CDR3 coding sequence is TGTGCCAGCAGTTACTCGACCCCGGGAACTAATGAAAAACTGTTTTTT.

V gene TRBV7-2 combines with J gene TRBJ2-5; a weak D match, TRBD1 (6 bases). Trimming left V 1 base short and J 4 bases short, with 22 bases between. The CDR3 contains 18 residues. The germline V gene encodes CDR1 SGHTA and CDR2 FQGNSA. The CDR3 sequence is CASSLEWSTVLQGETQYF. CDR3 in DNA: TGTGCCAGCAGCTTAGAGTGGTCGACTGTCCTACAGGGAGAGACCCAGTACTTC.

This chain connects TRBV5-1 to TRBJ1-2; 7 bases agree with TRBD1. With V trimmed by 4 bases and J by 2 bases, 11 bases remained unmatched. The CDR3 totals 16 residues. The germline gives CDR1 SGHRS, CDR2 YFSETQ. The CDR3, as DNA: TGCGCCAGCAGCCTGTACACAGGGGCGCGGAACTATGGCTACACCTTC. Translated, it gives CASSLYTGARNYGYTF.

The chain has TRBV11-2 and TRBJ2-1; 8 positions match TRBD2. With 4 bases clipped from V and 8 bases from J, the junction kept 16 bases outside the gene matches. Germline CDR1 reads SGHAT; CDR2 reads FQNNGV. This CDR3 has 17 amino acids. CDR3 protein: CASSSLNTGTRTYEQFF. For the CDR3, the DNA is TGTGCCAGCAGCTCACTAAACACCGGGACTAGGACTTATGAGCAGTTCTTC.

This clone has just a few counts. J is TRBJ2-1 and V is TRBV9; TRBD2 might be the D (6 bases). Germline lookup yields CDR1 SGDLS and CDR2 YYNGEE. This CDR3 has 15 amino acids. Trimming removed 0 bases at V and 4 bases at J, with 11 bases between. The CDR3 reads CASSVVIADYNEQFF. The CDR3 DNA reads TGTGCCAGCAGCGTAGTAATAGCGGATTACAATGAGCAGTTCTTC.

This clone was detected only once. The V call is TRBV4-3, the J call TRBJ1-5, with a possible D match to TRBD1 (5 bases). The ends were cut back, 1 base at V and 6 bases at J, with 10 bases in the middle. The CDR3 has 14 residues. Germline V gives CDR1 LGHNA, CDR2 YSLEER. This chain's CDR3 is CASSQAAGGQPQHF. For the CDR3, the DNA is TGCGCCAGCAGCCAAGCCGCGGGGGGTCAGCCCCAGCATTTT.

The J gene is TRBJ2-7, the V gene TRBV6-4; the match to TRBD1 covers 9 bases. Trimming cost V 0 bases and J 6 bases; bases outside gene matches: 6. The CDR3 runs to 15 residues. In germline, CDR1 is MRHNA, CDR2 SNTAGT. CDR3 amino acids: CASSDSPGQGSEQYF. As DNA, the CDR3 is TGTGCCAGCAGTGACTCGCCGGGACAGGGTTCCGAGCAGTACTTC.

The CDR3 sequence is CASSFDRAYGYTF. The CDR3 coding sequence is TGTGCCAGCAGTTTCGACAGGGCCTATGGCTACACCTTC. The V call is TRBV28, the J call TRBJ1-2, with TRBD1 identical over 7 bases. After removal of 3 bases from V and 4 bases from J, the junction contained 2 bases not matched to a gene. Germline values: CDR1 MDHEN, CDR2 SYDVKM. This CDR3 has 13 residues.

This chain connects TRBV6-5 to TRBJ2-3; 7 nucleotides align to TRBD1. Trimming cost V 10 bases and J 0 bases; bases outside gene matches: 4. The CDR3 is 13 amino acids. Germline CDR1 MNHEY, CDR2 SVGAGI. The CDR3 here is CATRQGSTDTQYF. As DNA, the CDR3 is TGTGCCACCCGACAGGGAAGCACAGATACGCAGTATTTT.

Turning to this clone: At one end the junction does not follow the germline gene, possibly because of a read error. The V and J genes are TRBV7-9 and TRBJ2-1; TRBD2 matches 7 bases. Germline lookup yields CDR1 SEHNR and CDR2 FQNEAQ (reference sequence). This CDR3 is built from 12 residues. DNA of the CDR3: TGTGCCAGCAGCTTAGGCTGGGACTACCCACTCTTC. The encoded protein is CASSLGWDYPLF.

This chain connects TRBV7-2 to TRBJ2-6; perhaps TRBD2 as D (6 bases). This CDR3 is 12 amino acids long. V lost 5 bases to trimming and J lost 11 bases, with 10 bases between them. The germline gives CDR1 SGHTA, CDR2 FQGNSA. The CDR3 here is CASSPAGDVLTF. The CDR3 DNA is TGTGCCAGCAGCCCAGCGGGCGACGTCCTGACTTTC.

This clone was detected once. The rearrangement uses TRBV15 and TRBJ1-1, with 8 bases lining up with TRBD1. Germline values: CDR1 LNHNV, CDR2 YYDKDF (reference sequence). The trim removed 5 bases at V and 5 bases at J, leaving 7 bases unmatched. The CDR3 has 14 residues. CDR3 amino acids: CATSGGQARTEAFF. The CDR3 DNA follows: TGTGCCACCAGCGGGGGACAGGCGCGGACTGAAGCTTTCTTT. The entire variable domain, with the rest obtained from reference TRBV15 and TRBJ1-1, is as follows: DAMVIQNPRYQVTQFGKPVTLSCSQTLNHNVMYWYQQKSSQAPKLLFHYYDKDFNNEADTPDNFQSRRPNTSFCFLDIRSPGLGDTAMYLCATSGGQARTEAFFGQGTRLTVV.

The J gene is TRBJ2-7, the V gene TRBV4-1, with 8 bases aligning to TRBD1. CDR1 is MGHRA, CDR2 YSYEKL, per germline. Losses at the gene ends were 1 base for V and 0 bases for J; bases not matched to a gene: 2. The CDR3 is 15 residues long. The CDR3 DNA follows: TGCGCCAGCAGCCAAGGGACAGGGAGCTCCTACGAGCAGTACTTC. This encodes CASSQGTGSSYEQYF.

The chain has TRBV19 and TRBJ2-1; 9 positions match TRBD1. The CDR3 is 15 residues long. Germline CDR1 LNHDA, CDR2 SQIVND (reference sequence). J lost 10 bases, V lost 3 bases, and 10 bases had no gene match. The CDR3 loop is CASSMRDRVSQEQFF. CDR3 bases: TGTGCCAGTAGTATGCGGGACAGGGTAAGTCAGGAGCAGTTCTTC.

Worth noting for this clone: A read error may produce the germline difference seen at one junction end. The chain couples TRBV2 to TRBJ1-6; D ambiguous. This CDR3 has 14 amino acids. In germline, CDR1 is SNHLY, CDR2 FYNNEI. The CDR3, as DNA: TGTGCCAGCAGTGAAGCGGGCTATAATTCCCCCCTCCACTTT. It is translated as CASSEAGYNSPLHF.

This sequence joins TRBV7-8 and TRBJ1-4; no reliable D call. The CDR3 contains 15 residues. Germline CDR1 and CDR2: SGHVS and FQNEAQ. Trimming left V 1 base short and J 4 bases short, with 10 bases between. This CDR3 reads CASSLGGRINEKLFF. CDR3 nucleotides: TGTGCCAGCAGCTTAGGAGGCAGAATTAATGAAAAACTGTTTTTT.

The chain links TRBV5-1 to TRBJ2-7; D might be TRBD1 (6 bases). The V end was cut by 2 bases, the J end by 5 bases, with 11 bases between. The CDR3 has 13 residues. The germline V gene encodes CDR1 SGHRS and CDR2 YFSETQ. The CDR3 protein is CASSFQGTDEQYF. The CDR3 DNA is TGCGCCAGCAGCTTCCAGGGGACGGACGAGCAGTACTTC.

The chain recombines TRBV27 with TRBJ2-1; 8 positions agree with TRBD1. Germline CDR1 reads MNHEY; CDR2 reads SMNVEV (reference sequence). Germline trimming cut 5 bases from V and 4 bases from J; bases unmatched to any gene: 10. The CDR3 covers 16 residues. CDR3 loop: CASSAFGQGLYNEQFF. As DNA, the CDR3 is TGTGCCAGCAGTGCCTTCGGACAGGGCCTTTACAATGAGCAGTTCTTC.

V gene TRBV4-1 combines with J gene TRBJ2-6, with 10 bases aligning to TRBD2. This CDR3 is built from 18 residues. Germline V CDR1 and CDR2: MGHRA, YSYEKL. V shed 3 bases and J 0 bases; nucleotides not matched to a gene: 5. The chain's CDR3 is CASSHSLAGVSGANVLTF. CDR3 in DNA: TGCGCCAGCAGCCATTCTCTAGCGGGGGTCTCTGGGGCCAACGTCCTGACTTTC.

The chain employs TRBV10-1 and TRBJ2-7, with D possibly matching TRBD1 (7 bases). Trimming cost V 11 bases and J 7 bases, with 21 bases left between them. Germline V gives CDR1 WNHNN, CDR2 SYGVQD (reference sequence). CDR3 size: 13 residues. The CDR3 reads CAGKEKGAGEQYF. The CDR3 nucleotides read TGCGCCGGAAAAGAGAAGGGGGCGGGGGAGCAGTACTTC.